A selection of T cell receptor beta chains follows, all from one sample in a study of T-cell memory formation after mild COVID-19. MiXCR, run by TCRdb on the 5' RACE reads, gives a single entry per CDR3 protein. The data hold approximately 100,000 distinct CDR3 sequences, with roughly 11% observed a single time. The sequenced material came from PBMCs or a T cell subset sorted from them (not recorded which). Every receptor here comes from a man aged 18 to 30 who had mild COVID-19 (a few samples of this study predate the infection). Cell type and time point are not known. Each CDR3 is given with its conserved first and last residue. The D gene is left open where the match is weak. Clone size appears in some rows only: once, few, many, or a class for an expanded clone.

cdr3_aa cdr3_nt j_call d_call clone_size v_call
CASSSGTSGADTQYF TGTGCCAGCAGCTCAGGGACTAGCGGCGCAGATACGCAGTATTTT TRBJ2-3 TRBD2 . TRBV7-2
CASSPRTSGGASNEQFF TGTGCCAGCAGTCCACGGACTAGCGGGGGGGCGAGCAATGAGCAGTTCTTC TRBJ2-1 TRBD2 few TRBV27
CASSHRLAGGRTDTQYF TGTGCCAGCAGCCACAGACTAGCGGGGGGGCGCACAGATACGCAGTATTTT TRBJ2-3 TRBD2 many TRBV7-9
CASSLLAGSQETQYF TGTGCCAGCAGCTTACTAGCGGGGAGCCAAGAGACCCAGTACTTC TRBJ2-5 TRBD2 . TRBV7-8
CASRLAGGTYEQYF TGTGCCAGCAGGTTAGCGGGCGGGACCTACGAGCAGTACTTC TRBJ2-7 TRBD2 few TRBV12-3/TRBV12-4
CASSDLGNQPQHF TGTGCCAGCAGCGATCTAGGGAATCAGCCCCAGCATTTT TRBJ1-5 . many TRBV27
CASSYPGLAGGPYNEQFF TGTGCCAGCAGTTACCCCGGACTAGCGGGGGGGCCCTACAATGAGCAGTTCTTC TRBJ2-1 TRBD2 . TRBV6-2/TRBV6-3
CASSFPENTEAFF TGTGCCAGCAGTTTTCCGGAGAACACTGAAGCTTTCTTT TRBJ1-1 . few TRBV12-3/TRBV12-4
CASSGGQDRNIQYF TGTGCCAGCAGCGGAGGCCAGGACCGAAACATTCAGTACTTC TRBJ2-4 . many TRBV7-2
CASSRVLERDTQYF TGTGCCAGCAGTCGGGTCCTCGAGCGGGATACGCAGTATTTT TRBJ2-3 . . TRBV7-6
CASSLSLGQTASYTF TGTGCCAGCAGTTTATCTTTGGGGCAGACAGCTTCCTACACCTTC TRBJ1-2 . . TRBV27
CASTTGQVISYNEQFF TGTGCCAGCACCACGGGACAGGTGATCTCCTACAATGAGCAGTTCTTC TRBJ2-1 TRBD1 few TRBV27
CALVGGNTEAFF TGTGCCCTAGTCGGAGGAAACACTGAAGCTTTCTTT TRBJ1-1 . . TRBV7-9
CASSPNPTGVYEQYF TGTGCCAGCAGCCCGAACCCGACAGGGGTTTACGAGCAGTACTTC TRBJ2-7 TRBD1 few TRBV7-2
CASSSRASGVNEQFF TGTGCCAGCAGCTCCCGTGCTAGCGGGGTCAATGAGCAGTTCTTC TRBJ2-1 TRBD2 few TRBV5-5
CASSFSDSNTEAFF TGTGCCAGCAGCTTCAGCGATTCGAACACTGAAGCTTTCTTT TRBJ1-1 . . TRBV11-1
CASETSRGYGEQFF TGCGCCAGCGAGACGAGCCGAGGGTACGGTGAGCAGTTCTTC TRBJ2-1 . . TRBV23-1
CASSWVLGDRPDEQYF TGTGCCAGCAGCTGGGTCCTGGGGGATCGTCCTGACGAGCAGTACTTC TRBJ2-7 . few TRBV11-2
CASSFDGGPNEKLFF TGTGCCAGCAGTTTCGATGGGGGCCCAAATGAAAAACTGTTTTTT TRBJ1-4 . . TRBV27
CASSNSQETQYF TGTGCCAGCAGCAACTCTCAAGAGACCCAGTACTTC TRBJ2-5 . . TRBV5-6
CASSKDQGNTEAFF TGCGCCAGCAGCAAAGACCAGGGAAACACTGAAGCTTTCTTT TRBJ1-1 . . TRBV4-1
CASNPGTGSPWQPQHF TGTGCCAGCAACCCCGGGACAGGGAGTCCCTGGCAGCCCCAGCATTTT TRBJ1-5 TRBD1 . TRBV6-2/TRBV6-3
CASSFFGTEAFF TGTGCCAGCAGCTTCTTTGGCACTGAAGCTTTCTTT TRBJ1-1 . . TRBV7-8
CASSLGDTSGGADTQYF TGTGCCAGCAGCTTAGGCGACACTAGCGGGGGGGCAGATACGCAGTATTTT TRBJ2-3 TRBD2 . TRBV7-9
CASSLGRDRGVMNTEAFF TGTGCCAGCAGCTTGGGTCGGGACAGGGGTGTGATGAACACTGAAGCTTTCTTT TRBJ1-1 TRBD1 . TRBV5-5
CASSSALGQSEQYF TGTGCCAGCAGCTCAGCCCTCGGACAGAGCGAGCAGTACTTC TRBJ2-7 . few TRBV11-2
CASSFGGTTYEQYF TGTGCCAGCAGTTTCGGGGGGACCACCTACGAGCAGTACTTC TRBJ2-7 TRBD2 many TRBV12-3/TRBV12-4
CASSYSGDTDTQYF TGTGCCAGCAGTTATAGCGGGGACACAGATACGCAGTATTTT TRBJ2-3 TRBD2 few TRBV7-9
CASSYRDNYEQYF TGTGCCAGCAGTTACCGGGACAACTACGAGCAGTACTTC TRBJ2-7 . many TRBV6-2/TRBV6-3
CSVETIRGFETQYF TGCAGCGTTGAAACCATCAGGGGATTCGAGACCCAGTACTTC TRBJ2-5 . . TRBV29-1
CASSIIHGGNTEAFF TGTGCCAGTAGTATCATACACGGGGGGAACACTGAAGCTTTCTTT TRBJ1-1 . . TRBV19
CASGWQGASYEQYF TGCGCCAGCGGGTGGCAAGGGGCCTCCTACGAGCAGTACTTC TRBJ2-7 . . TRBV5-1
CSASPDRAYEQYF TGCAGTGCTAGTCCCGACAGGGCCTACGAGCAGTACTTC TRBJ2-7 TRBD1 many TRBV20-1
CASTPQGVETEAFF TGTGCCAGCACCCCCCAGGGGGTTGAGACTGAAGCTTTCTTT TRBJ1-1 TRBD1 few TRBV7-9
CASSNRDLLEQYF TGTGCCAGCAGCAACAGGGATTTGTTGGAGCAGTACTTC TRBJ2-7 . few TRBV7-9
CASSQATGGPDTQYF TGCGCCAGCAGCCAAGCTACAGGGGGACCAGATACGCAGTATTTT TRBJ2-3 TRBD1 few TRBV4-3
CASSPGQLYNSPLHF TGTGCCAGCAGCCCTGGACAGCTCTATAATTCACCCCTCCACTTT TRBJ1-6 . . TRBV7-9
CASTQRTSGNSPLHF TGTGCCAGCACCCAACGGACTTCCGGGAATTCACCCCTCCACTTT TRBJ1-6 . few TRBV7-9
CASSRLAGYF TGTGCCAGCAGCAGACTAGCGGGGTACTTC TRBJ2-5 TRBD2 few TRBV7-2
CATQAGPTDTQYF TGTGCCACCCAGGCAGGGCCCACAGATACGCAGTATTTT TRBJ2-3 . many TRBV7-9
CASRIQGSYNEQFF TGTGCCAGCAGAATACAGGGCTCCTACAATGAGCAGTTCTTC TRBJ2-1 . few TRBV28
CASSLAGTSWYNEQFF TGTGCCAGCAGCTTAGCTGGGACTAGTTGGTACAATGAGCAGTTCTTC TRBJ2-1 TRBD2 many TRBV7-9
CSSRQGLTDTQYF TGCAGTTCCCGACAGGGGCTCACAGATACGCAGTATTTT TRBJ2-3 TRBD1 few TRBV20-1
CSVGGWETQYF TGCAGCGTTGGGGGTTGGGAGACCCAGTACTTC TRBJ2-5 . . TRBV29-1
CASSYERGGRRETQYF TGTGCCAGCAGTTACGAAAGGGGGGGAAGAAGAGAGACCCAGTACTTC TRBJ2-5 . few TRBV6-5
CASSLRTSASDGYTF TGTGCCAGCAGCCTCCGGACATCGGCTTCCGATGGCTACACCTTC TRBJ1-2 . . TRBV7-8
CASSEGGRGLTGELFF TGTGCCAGCAGTGAAGGCGGCAGGGGGCTCACCGGGGAGCTGTTTTTT TRBJ2-2 TRBD1 few TRBV6-4
CASSLGAAYNEQFF TGTGCCAGCAGTTTAGGGGCAGCATACAATGAGCAGTTCTTC TRBJ2-1 . few TRBV27
CASSPWTSGGGEQFF TGTGCCAGCAGTCCTTGGACTAGCGGGGGGGGTGAGCAGTTCTTC TRBJ2-1 TRBD2 . TRBV6-5
CASRARGRADQPQHF TGTGCCAGCAGAGCCAGGGGGCGCGCGGATCAGCCCCAGCATTTT TRBJ1-5 TRBD1 few TRBV6-1
CASSQPRQGSKNIQYF TGTGCCAGCAGCCAGCCTCGACAGGGGTCCAAAAACATTCAGTACTTC TRBJ2-4 TRBD1 . TRBV3-1